Given below is one T cell receptor (beta chain) in context. The antigen is not known. Only in-frame clones appear in the TCRdb table, and some are missing; sequencing was by immunoSEQ multiplex PCR. The table has 100,000 or so clones, approximately 90% seen once; the top ten hold about 0.31%. Samples were taken at baseline and on day 1 of cycles 4 and 7. The record originates from a study of OX40 agonist ivuxolimab in advanced cancers. The overall study: The study enrolled dose-escalation patients with hepatocellular carcinoma, melanoma, renal cell or head and neck cancer.

The CDR3 is 12 residues long. Trimming pared 3 bases from V and 12 bases from J, leaving 12 bases between. Germline V gene sequence: CDR1 SGHTA, CDR2 FQGNSA. Whole-study findings and limits: CD8+ T cells (on average) carried more expanded clones than CD4+ T cells. Antigen specificity remained undetermined for the expanded peripheral T cells.

The sequence was obtained from an adult with an advanced solid tumor such as melanoma, head and neck, liver or kidney cancer. The sample here was CD4+ or CD8+ T cells sorted from blood, taken in a trial of the OX40 agonist ivuxolimab. The chain links TRBV7-2 to TRBJ2-1, with D possibly matching TRBD1 (7 bases). CDR3 nucleotide sequence: TGTGCCAGCAGCTTCACCCAGGGGGGGCAGTTCTTC. This gives the protein CASSFTQGGQFF.